This T cell receptor beta chain was retrieved from a study of cytomegalovirus exposure and HLA in healthy donors (TCRdb year 2017). About the study as a whole: An earlier analysis of 587 of the donors reported about 280 Gb of sequence data and 95 million to 120 million unique TCR beta sequences obtained from 180 million or so T cells. Roughly 300 gigabases of sequencing data and approximately 92 million unique TCR sequences made up an early release that covered about 640 HLA-typed donors. Of the approximately 400 genotyped donors, about 84% fell in the genetic ancestry cluster associated with self-reported Caucasian donors. The study aimed to test whether cataloging public T cell receptors could reveal signatures of past pathogen exposure. The T cell repertoires of around 670 subjects were profiled by immunosequencing and related to cytomegalovirus serostatus. Besides the first cohort of some 670 subjects, a separate validation cohort made up of 120 different subjects was used. To predict cytomegalovirus infection status, the study combined high-throughput TCR immunosequencing, statistical association of individual TCRs with disease status, and machine learning. In a later analysis, previously published TCR beta repertoires from 550 to 750 donors were re-analyzed and high-resolution HLA genotyping was added so that TCR occurrence patterns could be studied. Rather than drawing on any new phenotypic data, the later analysis identified candidate immune exposures from TCR beta sequences and the way those sequences occurred across donors. An earlier analysis of 587 of the donors used high-throughput TCR beta sequencing to judge whether each TCR beta V gene segment behaved as functional or pseudogenic. Donor age, sex, ethnicity and CMV serostatus were compiled together with the repertoire data. A later genetic analysis took genome-wide SNP genotypes for about 55% of the roughly 700 donors and used that subset as a discovery cohort. Every discovery cohort repertoire had been produced on one sequencing platform. HLA typing included class I and class II loci at four-digit resolution. Typing coverage differed by locus: A, B, C, DRB1 and DQB1 were typed in about 620-630 donors, DQA1 in 522, DPA1 in nearly 610, and DPB1 in approximately 450. Because of strong linkage in the cohort, roughly five DR-DQ haplotypes were treated as single units for association and clustering. On average, roughly 250,000 unique TCR beta nucleotide sequences were sequenced per donor among roughly 430 genotyped donors of the cohort, with about 19% of those sequences being non-productive. The full study reports these points: In this cohort, only TCR beta chains were sequenced, and detectable features were limited by the absence of alpha or paired-chain data. The study gave a list of over 150 TCR beta chains associated with cytomegalovirus. Linkage disequilibrium might explain the correlated functional status among segregating V segments, but an unknown experimental factor could not be ruled out. Because HLA typing was unavailable for some donors at each locus, only the typed subset was used in association tests. According to a later analysis, TCR association rates differed among HLA loci, with DRB1 alleles showing the most associated TCRs and HLA-C alleles showing the fewest. According to the authors, the approach could potentially be generalized to other disease states and immunological phenotypes. While some public TCRs were present in many individuals, most TCR sequences turned up only very rarely across donors. A group of highly shared sequence variants was considered likely to be a technical artifact of the sequencing pipeline. In vitro tests confirmed that three of the cytomegalovirus-associated TCR beta chains recognize cytomegalovirus antigens. In a later analysis, HLA-associated TCR beta chains were found to be more clonally expanded and to have lower generation probabilities than equally common non-associated chains. Immune exposure information for the cohort was limited to CMV serostatus. In a later analysis, more than 15,000 TCR beta sequences were associated with specific HLA alleles at a false discovery rate of 0.05. The 87-base-pair reads could not distinguish some IMGT-functional V segments, including TRBV6-2 and TRBV6-3, so those segments were excluded. Broadly in line with IMGT annotations, most TCR beta V segments showed up in productive rearrangements about 87% or about 30% of the time in an earlier analysis of around 550 of the donors. A further reported finding was that TCR beta sequences accurately predicted the HLA-A and HLA-B alleles for most subjects in the first cohort. Because counts were too low, seventeen rarely observed V segments, including chromosome 9 orphons, were excluded from the earlier analysis of 587 of the donors. In a later genetic analysis, a missense DCLRE1C variant was associated with V-gene and J-gene trimming of TCR beta chains, and the association was replicated in an independent cohort. According to a later analysis, most CMV-associated TCR beta chains appeared to be HLA-restricted, and the HLA associations seemed to be driven largely by CMV exposure. In a later genetic analysis, fewer N-insertions in productive TCRs were reported among donors in an Asian-associated ancestry cluster than the 666-donor mean. In a later analysis, several top co-occurrence clusters were reported to appear linked to parvovirus B19, influenza, CMV and Epstein-Barr virus. The presence/absence analyses assumed that sequencing depth was roughly uniform across donors, and that assumption may not be true. The classifier was reported to diagnose cytomegalovirus status with high specificity and sensitivity in both the original cohort and the validation cohort. When HLA alleles, especially DR and DQ, strongly co-occurred, attributing TCR associations to individual alleles was difficult.

Library preparation used the immunoSEQ multiplex PCR assay. A mixture of 60 forward primers for TCR Vbeta segments and 13 reverse primers for TCR Jbeta segments was used in the multiplex PCR. Amplification of the CDR3 region of rearranged TCR beta genes was performed with a multiplex PCR assay on genomic DNA. The Illumina HiSeq System was used to sequence the amplified TCR beta libraries as 87-base-pair reads. In the authors' own workflow: Across the 500 to 850 repertoires, a later analysis counted about 81 million unique TCR beta chains, 8.5 million to 12 million of which were shared by at least two donors. A nearest-neighbor algorithm error-corrected the raw reads and collapsed the reads into unique sequences, merging closely related sequences to remove PCR and sequencing errors. Alignment of CDR3 sequences to IMGT reference sequences was used to assign V, D and J gene segments. For a sequence to be retained, a match of at least six nucleotides was required to both a V gene segment and a J gene segment. Rearrangements were classified as productive when the CDR3 lacked stop codons and remained in frame with V and J, and all other rearrangements were classified as non-productive. Following IMGT convention, CDR3 was defined as the stretch from the second conserved V-encoded cysteine to the conserved J-encoded phenylalanine. In an earlier analysis of around 570 of the donors, sequences lacking an unambiguous match to a single V gene segment were excluded. In an earlier analysis of roughly 600 of the donors, a V segment was called functional when productive rearrangements were above 56.7%, and segregating when the standard deviation between donors exceeded 5%. To diagnose cytomegalovirus status from the catalog of TCR beta chain sequences, a statistical classification framework was built. In a later analysis, V and J genes were assigned by comparing TCR nucleotide sequences against IMGT/GENE-DB human TR gene sequences. In a later analysis, CDR3 sequences and most-parsimonious VDJ recombination scenarios were assigned using the TCRdist pipeline. In a later analysis, every TCR beta chain was defined by the combination of its CDR3 amino acid sequence and its V-gene family, and reads without a unique V-gene family were dropped. A later analysis removed several hundred highly shared, low-generation-probability nucleotide sequences to deal with suspected cross-contamination and a sequencing artifact. A later analysis calculated a clonal expansion index for each public chain from normalized within-repertoire ranks of inferred template counts. A later analysis computed generation probabilities with a VDJ recombination model fitted to out-of-frame rearrangements, and checked the results against IGoR. In a later analysis, TCR-TCR, TCR-HLA and TCR-CMV co-occurrence was scored with hypergeometric tests, and a repertoire-size bias correction was applied to TCR pairs. A later analysis estimated false discovery rates by permuting HLA or CMV assignments 20 times. In a later analysis, co-occurring TCRs were grouped using DBSCAN, with TCRdist sequence similarity added in when clustering inside HLA-allele-positive subsets. Repertoires with fewer than 30,000 or more than 120,000 public chains, plus five repertoires with anomalous nucleotide sharing, were excluded from co-occurrence clustering. Sourced from immuneACCESS, this table was stored by TCRdb with only in-frame sequences that have V and J called. A share of the clones is absent; for the studies checked, an unresolved V gene accounts for under half, and the remainder has no known explanation. Clone size and V and J calls were adopted from that table, with D and trimming inferred from the DNA. The sample data list 55,000 to 80,000 clones, and around 79% of these were observed just once. The biggest ten clones account for about 7.4% of the sample.

The cohort comprised fewer than 750 healthy bone marrow donors. At the time of sampling, all cohort members were nominally healthy, though unrecorded immune exposures were likely present. The donor was CMV seropositive and belonged to the group of around 300 seropositive cohort members. A peripheral blood sample was provided by each donor, and peripheral blood mononuclear cells were used for TCR beta sequencing. Genomic DNA extraction from the blood cell samples was performed with the Qiagen DNeasy Blood Extraction Kit. From cysteine to phenylalanine, the CDR3 is 14 amino acids long. Only the CDR3 DNA stays, 42 bases, in frame from base 1. The germline V gene gives CDR1 as SGHRS and CDR2 as YFSETQ. Deletion took 4 bases off V and 0 bases off J, with a span of 10 bases between the germline ends. Points on this clone: The target of this receptor is not known. No much larger clone exists at a distance of one base, and base qualities are not known.

Sequencing was carried out using PBMCs. This TCR was sampled from a woman in her 30s in good health and CMV-seropositive. The chain is encoded by TRBV5-1 joined to TRBJ1-2, with a weak D call of TRBD1 (6 bases match). The DNA is as follows: TGCGCCAGCAGCCGGGACACCGCTAACTATGGCTACACCTTC. Translated, it reads CASSRDTANYGYTF. Beyond the CDR3, the reference TRBV5-1 and TRBJ1-2 genes provide the residues; the full variable domain reads: KAGVTQTPRYLIKTRGQQVTLSCSPISGHRSVSWYQQTPGQGLQFLFEYFSETQRNKGNFPGRFSGRQFSNSRSEMNVSTLELGDSALYLCASSRDTANYGYTFGSGTRLTVV.